A single sample gave rise to the 22 T cell receptor beta chains below, sequenced in a study of blood T cell repertoires in COVID-19 (dated by TCRdb to 2018 to 2020). Libraries were made using the immunoSEQ multiplex PCR assay. What TCRdb holds here is the immuneACCESS table cut down to in-frame rearrangements. Part of the clones is not present; checked against another copy, under half of the missing clones reflect an unresolved V gene, and the others are unexplained. The sample records 45,000 to 65,000 clones, roughly nine tenths of which are singletons. Jointly, the top ten make up roughly 5.3% of the sample. The sample consisted of peripheral blood. These TCRs come from an elderly man in a cohort sampled during active COVID-19.

This chain uses TRBV10-2 with TRBJ1-6; D is unclear. The CDR3 is made up of 12 amino acids. Trimming took 7 bases from V and 7 from J, leaving 8 bases between them. CDR1 WSHSY and CDR2 SAAADI come from the germline V gene. The CDR3 here is CASNLQNSPLHF. The CDR3 nucleotides are TGCGCCAGCAATTTACAGAATTCACCCCTCCACTTT.

There are a few counts of this clone. The chain links TRBV19 to TRBJ1-5; 8 positions match TRBD1. The germline V gene encodes CDR1 LNHDA and CDR2 SQIVND (reference sequence). Trimming took 7 bases from V and 3 from J; bases not matched to a gene: 11. This CDR3 comprises 16 residues. This CDR3 is CASKGNQGAPNQPQHF. The CDR3 region has the DNA TGTGCCAGTAAGGGCAACCAGGGGGCCCCCAATCAGCCCCAGCATTTT.

The chain carries TRBV11-2 and TRBJ2-5; 8 positions match TRBD2. V was clipped by 1 base and J by 2 bases; unmatched bases: 3. The length of the CDR3 is 15 residues. The germline V gene has CDR1 SGHAT and CDR2 FQNNGV. The CDR3, as DNA: TGTGCCAGCAGCTTAGGGTCTAGCGGGCAAGAGACCCAGTACTTC. Its protein product is CASSLGSSGQETQYF. The full variable domain, completed using reference TRBV11-2 and TRBJ2-5, is EAGVAQSPRYKIIEKRQSVAFWCNPISGHATLYWYQQILGQGPKLLIQFQNNGVVDDSQLPKDRFSAERLKGVDSTLKIQPAKLEDSAVYLCASSLGSSGQETQYFGPGTRLLVL.

The gene calls are TRBV6-5 and TRBJ1-3; D is uncertain. The CDR3 is made up of 15 amino acids. Germline CDR1 reads MNHEY; CDR2 reads SVGAGI. The V gene lost 6 bases and the J gene lost 0 bases, with 12 bases spanning the gap. The CDR3 DNA sequence: TGTGCCAGCAGCAAGACATATCTCTCTGGAAACACCATATATTTT. Translating gives CASSKTYLSGNTIYF.

This sequence joins TRBV30 and TRBJ2-7; no clear D. Looked up from germline, CDR1 is GTSNPN and CDR2 is SVGIG (reference sequence). The CDR3 loop spans 11 amino acids. V lost 3 bases to trimming and J lost 5 bases, with 8 bases between them. DNA for the CDR3: TGTGCCTGGAGCTGGAGACACGAGCAGTACTTC. The encoded protein is CAWSWRHEQYF.

This chain joins TRBV19 and TRBJ1-1; the match to TRBD1 covers 10 bases. This CDR3 is 15 amino acids long. The germline CDR1 and CDR2 sequences are LNHDA and SQIVND (reference sequence). Germline trimming cut 6 bases from V and 1 base from J; bases unmatched to any gene: 5. CDR3 DNA: TGTGCCAGTAGCGGGACAGGGGCTCCGAACACTGAAGCTTTCTTT. Amino acids: CASSGTGAPNTEAFF.

The chain employs TRBV27 and TRBJ2-1; 10 bases align to TRBD2. Germline trimming cut 5 bases from V and 12 bases from J; bases unmatched to any gene: 16. This CDR3 spans 16 amino acids. Germline values: CDR1 MNHEY, CDR2 SMNVEV (reference sequence). Written as DNA, the CDR3 is TGTGCCAGCAGTCGATTAATAGCGGGAGGTACGAGAGGGCAGTTCTTC. Protein: CASSRLIAGGTRGQFF.

The rearrangement links TRBV19 to TRBJ1-6; the D gene is possibly TRBD1 (6 bases). Trimming shortened V by 7 bases and J by 9 bases, and 13 bases separated the two germline ends. The germline V gene encodes CDR1 LNHDA and CDR2 SQIVND (reference sequence). CDR3 length: 13 amino acids. The CDR3 loop is CASNRVQASPLHF. The CDR3 DNA sequence: TGTGCCAGTAACAGGGTCCAAGCTTCACCCCTCCACTTT.

This chain joins TRBV11-2 and TRBJ1-2; TRBD1 matches at 11 bases. The CDR3 has 15 amino acids. Per the germline V gene, CDR1 is SGHAT and CDR2 is FQNNGV. Trimming at V came to 5 bases and at J to 4 bases, leaving 6 bases not matched to a gene. CDR3 in DNA: TGTGCCAGCAGCCCCCGGACAGGGGGCTTCTATGGCTACACCTTC. This codes for CASSPRTGGFYGYTF.

Only a few counts were recorded for this clone. The chain combines TRBV6-5 with TRBJ1-2, with no clear D. Germline CDR1 and CDR2: MNHEY and SVGAGI. The germline V and J ends were trimmed by 2 bases and 6 bases, with 10 bases remaining between them. The CDR3 spans 13 residues. CDR3 DNA: TGTGCCAGCAGTTACGGAGCTACCAATGGCTACACCTTC. Translated: CASSYGATNGYTF.

The rearrangement links TRBV7-2 to TRBJ2-3; TRBD1 agrees at 7 bases. The germline V gene encodes CDR1 SGHTA and CDR2 FQGNSA. The CDR3 covers 15 residues. The junction had 4 bases not matched to a gene; V was cut back by 4 bases and J by 0 bases. The CDR3 bases are TGTGCCAGCAGCTCACAGGGGAGTAGCACAGATACGCAGTATTTT. The encoded protein is CASSSQGSSTDTQYF.

This clone showed up just once. The V gene is TRBV24-1, the J gene TRBJ2-1, with TRBD2 matching over 8 bases. Looked up from germline, CDR1 is KGHDR and CDR2 is SFDVKD. V gave up 4 bases and J gave up 4 bases; unmatched junction bases: 2. This CDR3 has 14 amino acids. CDR3 region: CATSDGGAYNEQFF. As DNA, the CDR3 is TGTGCCACCAGTGACGGGGGGGCGTACAATGAGCAGTTCTTC.

The sample holds one count of this clone. The J gene is TRBJ2-5, the V gene TRBV7-9, with D possibly being TRBD2 (5 bases). CDR3 length: 15 amino acids. CDR1 SEHNR and CDR2 FQNEAQ come from the germline V gene (reference sequence). V lost 2 bases and J 5 bases, leaving 15 bases between the germline ends. The CDR3 region is CASSLLSLAGETQYF. The CDR3 DNA sequence: TGTGCCAGCAGCTTATTATCGCTAGCTGGGGAGACCCAGTACTTC.

The chain employs TRBV7-8 and TRBJ1-3; no definite D call. The germline V gene has CDR1 SGHVS and CDR2 FQNEAQ. The CDR3 runs to 15 residues. V lost 1 base to trimming and J lost 0 bases, with 7 bases between them. The CDR3 nucleotides read TGTGCCAGCAGCTTAGGTACTGTCTCTGGAAACACCATATATTTT. This translates into CASSLGTVSGNTIYF.

The chain employs TRBV21-1 and TRBJ2-7; TRBD2 reflects the table's D call only, with no check against the DNA. TRBV21-1 is a pseudogene locus. The CDR3 totals 15 residues. As DNA, the CDR3 is TGTGCCAGCCAATCTAGCGGGACGATTCCTTACGAGCAGTACTTC. Its protein product is CASQSSGTIPYEQYF.

CDR3 sequence (DNA): TGTGCCAGCAGCGGAGGGCCGGACAGGGCTTACAATGAGCAGTTCTTC. Protein product: CASSGGPDRAYNEQFF. V and J are TRBV9 and TRBJ2-1, with 8 positions matching TRBD1. CDR3 length: 16 amino acids. V trimming: 3 bases; J trimming: 4 bases; junction bases outside the gene matches: 9. CDR1 is SGDLS, CDR2 YYNGEE, per germline.

V usage is TRBV6-5 and J usage is TRBJ1-2; the D is unclear. The CDR3 contains 15 residues. The germline V gene has CDR1 MNHEY and CDR2 SVGAGI. Trimming removed 2 bases from V and 4 bases from J, with 14 bases in between. This CDR3 reads CASSYTVDPIYGYTF. The CDR3 bases are TGTGCCAGCAGTTACACAGTCGATCCGATCTATGGCTACACCTTC.

The chain employs TRBV3-1 (or the pseudogene TRBV3-2) and TRBJ2-2, with 9 positions matching TRBD1. Germline CDR1 LGHDT, CDR2 YNNKEL (reference sequence). This CDR3 comprises 14 residues. J gave up 7 bases and V 6 bases, and 6 bases lay outside the gene matches. This CDR3 is CASRRGQGIGELFF. The CDR3 nucleotides are TGTGCCAGCAGACGGGGACAGGGAATCGGGGAGCTGTTTTTT.

J is TRBJ2-3 and V is TRBV9; D perhaps matches TRBD2 (7 bases). CDR1 and CDR2 (germline): SGDLS, YYNGEE. V gave up 0 bases and J gave up 2 bases, with 16 bases separating them. This CDR3 spans 17 amino acids. The CDR3: CASSVDSGGGLTDTQYF. In nucleotides, the CDR3 is TGTGCCAGCAGCGTAGATTCTGGCGGGGGCCTCACAGATACGCAGTATTTT. Full variable domain (remainder filled in from reference TRBV9 and TRBJ2-3): DSGVTQTPKHLITATGQRVTLRCSPRSGDLSVYWYQQSLDQGLQFLIQYYNGEERAKGNILERFSAQQFPDLHSELNLSSLELGDSALYFCASSVDSGGGLTDTQYFGPGTRLTVL.

The DNA for the CDR3 is TGCGCCAGCAGCCCGGGGGGACTAGCGGGAGTTGGTGAGCAGTTCTTC. Translation: CASSPGGLAGVGEQFF. This rearrangement joins TRBV5-1 to TRBJ2-1, with TRBD2 identical over 14 bases. This CDR3 has 16 amino acids. Germline CDR1 reads SGHRS; CDR2 reads YFSETQ. With 4 bases clipped from V and 9 bases from J, the junction kept 9 bases outside the gene matches.

The genes are TRBV10-3 and TRBJ1-2, with 7 positions matching TRBD1. The CDR3 consists of 12 residues. The V gene end was trimmed by 10 bases and the J gene end by 2 bases; junction bases not matched to a gene: 4. CDR1 is ENHRY and CDR2 is SYGVKD in the germline V gene. This chain's CDR3 is CATHRGNYGYTF. The CDR3 DNA sequence: TGTGCCACCCACAGGGGAAACTATGGCTACACCTTC.

For the CDR3, the DNA is TGTGCCAGCAGCTCCGACTGGACTAGCGGGAACGAGCAGTACTTC. It encodes CASSSDWTSGNEQYF. This sequence joins TRBV11-3 and TRBJ2-7; 12 positions agree with TRBD2. Losses at the gene ends were 4 bases for V and 5 bases for J; bases not matched to a gene: 6. The CDR3 runs 15 residues. Germline loops: CDR1 SGHNT, CDR2 YENEEA.